One and the same sample provided the 22 T cell receptor beta chains below, sequenced in a study of blood T cells in healthy people across ages. For the second PCR, which ran for 7 to 11 cycles, a sample-barcoded 5' primer and a J-beta primer mix were used. TCRdb fed the 5' RACE reads into MiXCR, producing one record per CDR3 protein. The table shows approximately 810,000 distinct CDR3 sequences, with around 30% occurring only once. The sequenced material came from blood. The receptors shown here come from a woman of 80 years or more in good health.

The V call is TRBV5-5, the J call TRBJ2-5; D not resolved. The CDR3 spans 13 residues. Germline lookup yields CDR1 SGHKS and CDR2 YYEKEE (reference sequence). V dropped 5 bases and J dropped 3 bases, with 11 bases sitting between them. DNA for the CDR3: TGTGCCAGCAGTTTCGAAGACAAAGAGACCCAGTACTTC. Its translation is CASSFEDKETQYF.

This clonotype was recorded a few times. The chain combines TRBV20-1 with TRBJ1-1; D is ambiguous. CDR3 size: 14 residues. Germline V gene sequence: CDR1 DFQATT, CDR2 SNEGSKA (reference sequence). V gave up 0 bases and J gave up 7 bases, with 15 bases separating them. In DNA, the CDR3 is TGCAGTGCTAGAGATAGGAGGGCCAGTTTTGAAGCTTTCTTT. It is translated as CSARDRRASFEAFF.

V usage is TRBV18 and J usage is TRBJ2-7, with a weak D call TRBD2 (6 bases). The V end was cut by 3 bases, the J end by 3 bases, with 12 bases between. This CDR3 is 14 amino acids long. Looked up from germline, CDR1 is KGHSH and CDR2 is LQKENI. CDR3 amino acids: CASSPRGEVYEQYF. For the CDR3, the DNA is TGTGCCAGCTCACCGCGCGGGGAGGTCTACGAGCAGTACTTC. The full variable domain, with the rest looked up from reference TRBV18 and TRBJ2-7, is NAGVMQNPRHLVRRRGQEARLRCSPMKGHSHVYWYRQLPEEGLKFMVYLQKENIIDESGMPKERFSAEFPKEGPSILRIQQVVRGDSAAYFCASSPRGEVYEQYFGPGTRLTVT.

V gene TRBV19 combines with J gene TRBJ2-5; TRBD1 might be the D (5 bases). Trimming left V 4 bases short and J 4 bases short, with 16 bases between. The CDR3 is 15 residues long. Germline V gene data show CDR1 as LNHDA and CDR2 as SQIVND (reference sequence). CDR3 in DNA: TGTGCCAGTAGTAAGGGGTTTGCAGGGATAGAGACCCAGTACTTC. Its protein is CASSKGFAGIETQYF.

Comment on this clonotype: The germline gene is not matched at one end of the junction; a read error may be the cause. The chain has TRBV7-2 and TRBJ2-3, with no clear D. The CDR3 is 15 amino acids. Germline V gene lookup returns CDR1 SGHTA and CDR2 FQGNSA. This CDR3 reads CANSSPHSGTDTQYF. For the CDR3, the DNA is TGTGCCAACAGCTCGCCCCATAGTGGTACAGATACGCAGTATTTT.

About this clonotype itself: At one of its ends the junction is not consistent with the germline gene, which may arise from a read error. The chain couples TRBV18 to TRBJ2-4, with TRBD2 as a possible D gene (6 bases). The J call may be wrong; the DNA end is better matched by TRBJ2-5. The CDR3 loop spans 16 amino acids. CDR1 and CDR2 (germline): KGHSH, LQKENI. The CDR3 loop reads CASPPRSSRGGETQYF. In DNA, the CDR3 is TGTGCCAGCCCACCACGCTCATCTAGGGGAGGAGAGACCCAGTACTTC.

At least ten counts were recorded for this clonotype. The chain carries TRBV6-5 and TRBJ1-2; D may be TRBD1 (5 bases). The CDR3 sequence is 13 residues long. Germline values: CDR1 MNHEY, CDR2 SVGAGI. V dropped 0 bases and J dropped 5 bases, with 7 bases sitting between them. The CDR3 DNA is TGTGCCAGCAGTTACTCGACAGAATATGGCTACACCTTC. Its translation: CASSYSTEYGYTF.

This clonotype was observed at least ten times. The rearrangement uses TRBV28 and TRBJ2-3, with 11 positions matching TRBD2. Germline CDR1 is MDHEN and CDR2 is SYDVKM. CDR3 length: 15 residues. Germline trimming cut 6 bases from V and 5 bases from J; bases unmatched to any gene: 7. The CDR3 spells CASRVIAGGKDTQYF. DNA for the CDR3: TGTGCCAGCAGAGTTATAGCGGGGGGGAAAGATACGCAGTATTTT.

A note on this clonotype: With a much larger clone just one base away, this may be a read error. V gene TRBV20-1 combines with J gene TRBJ1-1; D is unclear. There are 12 residues in the CDR3. Germline V gene data show CDR1 as DFQATT and CDR2 as SNEGSKA (reference sequence). Trimming pared 2 bases from V and 12 bases from J, leaving 16 bases between. CDR3 residues: CSARPGPTSTFF. The CDR3 nucleotides read TGCAGTGCTAGACCCGGGCCTACCTCGACTTTCTTT.

With respect to this clonotype: A much larger clone differs from this one at a single base, so this may be a read error. V usage is TRBV5-5 and J usage is TRBJ2-7; possibly TRBD1 for D (5 bases). This CDR3 has 15 amino acids. Germline loops: CDR1 SGHKS, CDR2 YYEKEE (reference sequence). Trimming removed 0 bases from V and 7 bases from J, with 17 bases in between. This CDR3 is CASSLVGHRINEQYF. The CDR3 DNA sequence: TGTGCCAGCAGCTTGGTTGGACATAGGATTAATGAGCAGTACTTC.

On this clonotype: It may be a read error: a sequence one base away is much more abundant. The chain recombines TRBV5-1 with TRBJ1-5; TRBD1 aligns across 8 bases. The trim removed 4 bases at V and 7 bases at J, leaving 10 bases unmatched. This CDR3 region has 15 residues. Germline loops: CDR1 SGHRS, CDR2 YFSETQ. CDR3 nucleotide sequence: TGCGCCAGCAGCGTGGGGACAGGTCCGGGGCAGCCCCAGCATTTT. Translated: CASSVGTGPGQPQHF.

This clonotype showed up just a few times. This chain joins TRBV6-1 and TRBJ1-3; a possible D gene is TRBD1 (6 bases). The CDR3 contains 16 residues. The V gene's germline CDR1 is MNHNS and CDR2 SASEGT. V lost 6 bases, J lost 0 bases, and 15 bases lay in between. The CDR3 nucleotides read TGTGCCAGCAGATTCCAGACAGGCGGCTCTGGAAACACCATATATTTT. Translation gives CASRFQTGGSGNTIYF.

This rearrangement joins TRBV6-5 to TRBJ1-5, with D uncertain. The CDR3 extends over 14 amino acids. Trimming left V 6 bases short and J 7 bases short, with 16 bases between. Germline CDR1 and CDR2: MNHEY and SVGAGI. CDR3 in amino acids: CASSPLTDGQPQHF. The CDR3 DNA reads as TGTGCCAGCAGCCCTCTTACTGACGGGCAGCCCCAGCATTTT.

This clonotype was picked up many times. The chain employs TRBV7-9 and TRBJ2-6; D may be TRBD2 (6 bases). Trimming stripped 1 base from V and 1 base from J, with 8 bases between. The CDR3 is 16 residues long. The germline CDR1 and CDR2 sequences are SEHNR and FQNEAQ (reference sequence). The CDR3 region is CASSLGAGSGANVLTF. DNA of the CDR3: TGTGCCAGCAGCTTAGGAGCGGGTTCTGGGGCCAACGTCCTGACTTTC.

The chain recombines TRBV6-6 with TRBJ2-1; 8 bases map to TRBD2. Germline CDR1 reads MNHNY; CDR2 reads SVGAGI (reference sequence). Trimming took 6 bases from V and 8 from J; bases not matched to a gene: 6. There are 13 residues in the CDR3. As DNA, the CDR3 is TGTGCCAGCAGACCTACGGGAGGGGATGAGCAGTTCTTC. Encoded protein: CASRPTGGDEQFF.

This clonotype was seen repeatedly, ten times or more. The rearrangement uses TRBV20-1 and TRBJ1-2; no clear D. V lost 6 bases and J lost 4, with 12 bases in between. The CDR3 has 12 residues. The germline V gene has CDR1 DFQATT and CDR2 SNEGSKA (reference sequence). The CDR3 protein is CSAPRPVYGYTF. Here the CDR3 DNA reads TGCAGTGCCCCGCGGCCGGTCTATGGCTACACCTTC.

This clonotype was recorded many times. The rearrangement joins TRBV6-2 or TRBV6-3 to TRBJ1-5; 8 bases are a match to TRBD1. Germline CDR1 is MNHEY and CDR2 is SVGEGT. The CDR3 is 14 residues long. After removal of 7 bases from V and 6 bases from J, the junction contained 8 bases not matched to a gene. CDR3 nucleotides: TGTGCCAGCAACAACAGGGGGTCACCTCAGCCCCAGCATTTT. Translating it yields CASNNRGSPQPQHF.

The chain couples TRBV7-3 to TRBJ2-1; D is uncertain. The CDR3 is made up of 13 amino acids. Germline V gene lookup returns CDR1 SGHTA and CDR2 FQGTGA. V was clipped by 2 bases and J by 9 bases, with 11 bases between them. This CDR3 is CASSLGPNGEQFF. Here the CDR3 DNA reads TGTGCCAGCAGCTTAGGACCCAATGGTGAGCAGTTCTTC.

The chain recombines TRBV6-5 with TRBJ1-5; maybe TRBD1 (6 bases). V gave up 5 bases and J gave up 0 bases, with 11 bases separating them. In germline, CDR1 is MNHEY, CDR2 SVGAGI. The CDR3 contains 15 residues. DNA of the CDR3: TGTGCCAGCAGTAAAGGGGGTTATAGCAATCAGCCCCAGCATTTT. This codes for CASSKGGYSNQPQHF.

This clonotype was observed a few times. The rearrangement links TRBV12-3 or TRBV12-4 to TRBJ2-3, with D perhaps TRBD2 (5 bases). CDR3 length equals 15 residues. V gave up 3 bases and J gave up 7 bases, with 17 bases separating them. CDR3 nucleotides: TGTGCCAGCAGTTTTCGCAGCGGCGTCCAAAATACGCAGTATTTT. This gives the protein CASSFRSGVQNTQYF.

Turning to this clonotype: Compared with germline, one end of the junction differs, possibly owing to a read error. The chain combines TRBV5-1 with TRBJ2-1, with a weak D call TRBD2 (5 bases). CDR1 is SGHRS, CDR2 YFSETQ, per germline. CDR3 length equals 13 residues. In DNA, the CDR3 is TGCGCCAGTAGCTTGGACTTAGCGAGTGAGCGGTTCTTC. This encodes CASSLDLASERFF.

Remarks on this clonotype: This may be a read error: a much more frequent sequence differs by one nucleotide. This chain connects TRBV24-1 to TRBJ2-3; no clear D. Between the trimmed V and J ends, which lost 12 bases and 1 base, there was a span of 16 bases. This CDR3 region has 14 residues. CDR1 KGHDR and CDR2 SFDVKD come from the germline V gene. CDR3 DNA sequence: TGTGCCCGGATGCGCTCCCCCCGCACAGATACGCAGTATTTT. Amino acids: CARMRSPRTDTQYF.